This TCR beta chain was sequenced during a study of relationships among human T cell subsets. From pooled CD4+ and CD8+ T cells, anti-CD45RA microbeads isolated naive plus transitional cells. T cell subsets were isolated with magnetic beads coated with subset-specific monoclonal antibodies. The T cell receptor alpha and beta CDR3 regions were amplified from mRNA by semiquantitative ARM-PCR. Exponential amplification used communal superprimers after tagged nested gene-specific primers in ARM-PCR. TCRdb processed the multiplex PCR reads anew with MiXCR; each CDR3 protein has one entry. Of roughly 7,600 distinct CDR3 sequences detected, under 70% appear once; the ten largest clones hold less than 65%. As concerns this clonotype: What it recognizes is unknown.

Findings of the study overall: Many CDR3s were shared across Th1, Th2 and regulatory subsets. Clones with over 100 reads held over 50% of CD8+ cytotoxic sequences.

The CDR3 contains 13 residues. CDR1 MDHEN and CDR2 SYDVKM come from the germline V gene. Between the trimmed V and J ends, which lost 8 bases and 2 bases, there was a span of 12 bases. The J gene is TRBJ2-5, the V gene TRBV28; D uncertain. This TCR was sampled from a man in his forties in good health. The sequenced sample was naive and transitional (CD45RA+) T cells sorted from blood. As DNA, the CDR3 is TGTGCCAGCTTAAGCGCCCGACAAGAGACCCAGTACTTC. Translation gives CASLSARQETQYF.